One and the same sample provided the 2 T cell receptor beta chains below, sequenced in a study of T cell responses to AZD1222 COVID-19 vaccine. Some clones are missing from TCRdb's copy, which holds only in-frame ones; the method was immunoSEQ multiplex PCR. The sample holds roughly 100,000 clones; nearly 95% are singletons and the top ten take about 5%. Here the sequenced sample was peripheral blood, taken on day 0 of AZD1222 vaccination. Source of these receptors: an adult in good health.

Written as DNA, the CDR3 is TGTGCCAGTGCGGGAGATCTCGATGAGCAGTTCTTC. This sequence encodes CASAGDLDEQFF. V usage is TRBV27 and J usage is TRBJ2-1, with 7 nucleotides matching TRBD2. Germline loops: CDR1 MNHEY, CDR2 SMNVEV (reference sequence). CDR3 length equals 12 residues. The J segment lost 8 bases and the V segment lost 9 bases, leaving 7 bases of the junction unmatched.

V and J are TRBV5-6 and TRBJ2-3; the match to TRBD2 covers 10 bases. This CDR3 spans 16 amino acids. Germline V gene sequence: CDR1 SGHDT, CDR2 YYEEEE. Germline trimming cut 0 bases from V and 1 base from J; bases unmatched to any gene: 2. The CDR3 bases are TGTGCCAGCAGCTTGGCCGGGACTAGCGGCACAGATACGCAGTATTTT. Its protein product is CASSLAGTSGTDTQYF. The complete variable domain, with remaining parts taken from reference TRBV5-6 and TRBJ2-3, reads DAGVTQSPTHLIKTRGQQVTLRCSPKSGHDTVSWYQQALGQGPQFIFQYYEEEERQRGNFPDRFSGHQFPNYSSELNVNALLLGDSALYLCASSLAGTSGTDTQYFGPGTRLTVL.